This is a list of T cell receptor beta chains from one sample in a study of cytomegalovirus exposure and HLA in healthy donors. Clones were sequenced by immunoSEQ multiplex PCR, and TCRdb holds only the in-frame ones, with some missing. The sample has approximately 99,000 clones, approximately 73% seen once. The sequenced sample consisted of PBMCs. The receptors were sampled from a man between 35 and 55 years old in good health and CMV-seronegative. Each CDR3 is given with its conserved first and last residue. D genes are given only for firm matches. Only part of the rows carry a size: once, few, many, or a class if the clone is expanded.

j_gene,abundance,v_gene,d_gene,CDR3nt,CDR3aa
TRBJ2-3,NA,TRBV28,TRBD1,TGTGCCAGCAGTACCTGGACAGGGGGCACAGATACGCAGTATTTT,CASSTWTGGTDTQYF
TRBJ2-3,NA,TRBV2,TRBD2,TGTGCCAGCGGACTAGCGGGGGTCACAGATACGCAGTATTTT,CASGLAGVTDTQYF
TRBJ2-4,NA,TRBV6-5,TRBD2,TGTGCCAGCAGCCCCCGGCGGGGGGCCTTGGCCATTCAGTACTTC,CASSPRRGALAIQYF
TRBJ1-5,few,TRBV9,NA,TGTGCCAGCAGCGTAGGCGGGGGCAATCAGCCCCAGCATTTT,CASSVGGGNQPQHF
TRBJ2-2,NA,TRBV5-4,TRBD1,TGTGCCAGCAGTGTAAGGGACAGGCCTTCGAACACCGGGGAGCTGTTTTTT,CASSVRDRPSNTGELFF
TRBJ2-3,once,TRBV5-1,TRBD1,TGCGCCAGCAGCACCGGGACAGGGAGCACAGATACGCAGTATTTT,CASSTGTGSTDTQYF
TRBJ1-3,few,TRBV6-5,NA,TGTGCCAGCAGTTACTCCTACTCTGGAAACACCATATATTTT,CASSYSYSGNTIYF
TRBJ1-2,NA,TRBV9,TRBD1,TGTGCCAGCAGCGTAGTGGACAGGGGAGGTGGCTACACCTTC,CASSVVDRGGGYTF
TRBJ1-4,NA,TRBV7-9,TRBD1,TGTGCCAGCAATACAGGGGACACTAATGAAAAACTGTTTTTT,CASNTGDTNEKLFF
TRBJ1-4,NA,TRBV4-2,TRBD1,TGTGCCAGCAGCCAACGGGACAGAGAGAATGAAAAACTGTTTTTT,CASSQRDRENEKLFF
TRBJ1-6,few,TRBV2,TRBD1,TGTGCCAGCAGTTACAGGGGCGCCCTTAATTCACCCCTCCACTTT,CASSYRGALNSPLHF
TRBJ2-7,NA,TRBV4-2,TRBD1,TGTGCCAGCAGCCAAGAGCCCACAGGGGGCTACGAGCAGTACTTC,CASSQEPTGGYEQYF
TRBJ2-3,few,TRBV9,NA,TGTGCCAGCAGCGTAGGGGGCGCGTATGGCGGGGGCCTCACAGATACGCAGTATTTT,CASSVGGAYGGGLTDTQYF